This T cell receptor (beta chain) was recovered during a study of blood T cell repertoires in COVID-19. The overall study: Samples of COVID-19 (acute and convalescent) were obtained from the United States, Italy and Spain. PBMCs, B-cell-depleted T cells, or T cells provided the cDNA or gDNA that made up the material.

Methods used by the authors: Nucleated cell number was recorded as an estimate derived from reference gene primer amplification. Clones were read by immunoSEQ multiplex PCR, and TCRdb kept only the in-frame ones, dropping some. V, J and clone size derive from that table, while D and trimming were established from the DNA sequence. The table lists approximately 240,000 clones, 80% to 85% of them singletons, with less than 2.5% in the top ten. Deletions cut 5 bases from V and 9 bases from J, with 17 bases between. This CDR3 is 14 amino acids long. CDR1 is SGHNT and CDR2 is YENEEA in the germline V gene.

Sequencing was performed on peripheral blood. This TCR was sampled from a woman in her fifties or sixties with acute or convalescent COVID-19. V is TRBV11-3 and J is TRBJ2-1; D gene unclear. The chain's CDR3 is CASSPSAYSGEQFF. Written as DNA, the CDR3 is TGTGCCAGCAGCCCCTCCGCGTATTCTGGTGAGCAGTTCTTC.